Listed below are T cell receptor beta chains from one sample, sequenced in a study of T cell responses to AZD1222 COVID-19 vaccine. Here immunoSEQ multiplex PCR was the method, and the copy in TCRdb shows in-frame clones only, minus some. Among around 120,000 clones, approximately 85% were seen once, and the ten largest hold around 1.6%. Sequenced material: peripheral blood, taken on day 0 of AZD1222 vaccination. All receptors derive from an adult in good health. The CDR3 runs from the conserved cysteine through the conserved F or W. Fields, in order: D gene, clone size, J gene, V gene, CDR3 DNA, CDR3 protein. A D gene is named only where the DNA matches it firmly. Clone size is stated in some rows and not others, as once, few, many or a class when expanded.

>NA|NA|TRBJ2-1|TRBV16
TGTGCCAGCAGCCAATCAATGAGCGACAATGAGCAGTTCTTC
CASSQSMSDNEQFF
>NA|once|TRBJ2-1|TRBV6-5
TGTGCCAGCAGTTACGTGGGATTTACCTACAATGAGCAGTTCTTC
CASSYVGFTYNEQFF
>TRBD1|NA|TRBJ1-2|TRBV2
TGTGCCAGCACCTCACCCTTCTCCGGGACAGGGGGCGACGGCTACACCTTC
CASTSPFSGTGGDGYTF
>NA|NA|TRBJ2-3|TRBV5-1
TGCGCCAGCAGCTTGGACGACAGGAAGACAGATACGCAGTATTTT
CASSLDDRKTDTQYF
>NA|once|TRBJ1-5|TRBV29-1
TGCAGCGTTGCCGAATACAATCAGCCCCAGCATTTT
CSVAEYNQPQHF
>TRBD1|few|TRBJ1-1|TRBV6-2/TRBV6-3
TGTGCCAGCAGTCCGTCGAGGGGGCGCAGGACTGAAGCTTTCTTT
CASSPSRGRRTEAFF
>NA|NA|TRBJ2-3|TRBV11-3
TGTGCCAGCAGCTTCCGGGCTCTCACAGATACGCAGTATTTT
CASSFRALTDTQYF
>NA|NA|TRBJ2-7|TRBV11-2
TGTGCCAGCAGCGAGACGGCTTACGAGCAGTACTTC
CASSETAYEQYF
>NA|NA|TRBJ2-7|TRBV5-4
TGTGCCAGCAGCTTGCCCGGTAGTGGCGCGGAGCAGTACTTC
CASSLPGSGAEQYF
>TRBD2|NA|TRBJ2-1|TRBV6-6
TGTGCCAGCAGCCACGGGACTAGGGGAGCCTACAATGAGCAGTTCTTC
CASSHGTRGAYNEQFF
>TRBD1|NA|TRBJ1-5|TRBV5-1
TGCGCCAGCAGCCCTGGACAGGTCGGTCAGCCCCAGCATTTT
CASSPGQVGQPQHF
>TRBD2|NA|TRBJ2-3|TRBV11-2
TGTGCCAGCAGCTTAGGACCGGGACTAGCGGGCACAGATACGCAGTATTTT
CASSLGPGLAGTDTQYF
>NA|once|TRBJ1-2|TRBV30
TGTGCCTGGACCAGGTTGGGCTATGGCTACACCTTC
CAWTRLGYGYTF
>NA|NA|TRBJ2-3|TRBV14
TGTGCCAGCAGCCAATGGGAAGGTGGGGGGACAGATACGCAGTATTTT
CASSQWEGGGTDTQYF
>TRBD1|NA|TRBJ1-2|TRBV7-7
TGTGCTAGCAGCTTAATAGGGGGCGATGGCTACACCTTC
CASSLIGGDGYTF
>TRBD1|NA|TRBJ1-5|TRBV10-3
TGTGCCATCAGTGAGACCTGGACAGGGGAATATAGCAATCAGCCCCAGCATTTT
CAISETWTGEYSNQPQHF
>TRBD2|NA|TRBJ2-1|TRBV5-1
TGCGCCAGCAGCCCTGGCGTAGAACGGGGAGGGAGCTCCTACAATGAGCAGTTCTTC
CASSPGVERGGSSYNEQFF